This T cell receptor beta chain came from a study of T cells after yellow fever vaccination. In making TCR cDNA, 5'RACE template switching added a universal primer site and UMIs to it. One entry per CDR3 protein results from TCRdb running MiXCR on the 5' RACE reads. The table has a few hundred thousand distinct CDR3 sequences, around 8.1% seen once. The CDR3 is 14 residues long. CDR1 LGHDT and CDR2 YNNKEL come from the germline V gene (reference sequence). The V and J ends lost 4 bases and 6 bases respectively, with 13 bases between them. This TCR came from a man aged 18 to 29 who received the YFV17D yellow fever vaccine. This chain joins TRBV3-1 and TRBJ1-5; TRBD1 might be the D (5 bases). The sample was PBMCs, taken around 45 days after the first yellow fever vaccination. The CDR3 sequence: CASSPQSGAQPQHF. CDR3 coding DNA: TGTGCCAGCAGCCCCCAAAGCGGGGCTCAGCCCCAGCATTTT.